This note documents a single T cell receptor (beta chain) sequence. The data were taken from a study of blood T cells in healthy people across ages. Study information: Per every two T cells, about one barcoded beta molecule was captured by template switching.

The ends were cut back, 5 bases at V and 4 bases at J, with 13 bases in the middle. CDR1 is SGHRS and CDR2 is YFSETQ in the germline V gene. This CDR3 has 13 amino acids. With a J-beta primer mix and a sample-barcoded 5' primer, a second PCR ran about 6 to 11 cycles. TCRdb reprocessed the 5' RACE reads via MiXCR and lists one record per CDR3 protein. Of about 1,000,000 distinct CDR3 sequences listed, 45% are singletons. The source of this sequence is a woman aged 55-69 years in good health. The chain couples TRBV5-1 to TRBJ2-7; either TRBD1 or TRBD2 may fit D (5 bases each). Sequenced material: blood. The CDR3 DNA reads as TGCGCCAGCAGGGCCGGGGCCTTGTACGAGCAGTACTTC. It yields the protein CASRAGALYEQYF. The whole variable domain, filled in from reference TRBV5-1 and TRBJ2-7, reads KAGVTQTPRYLIKTRGQQVTLSCSPISGHRSVSWYQQTPGQGLQFLFEYFSETQRNKGNFPGRFSGRQFSNSRSEMNVSTLELGDSALYLCASRAGALYEQYFGPGTRLTVT.